This TCR beta chain originates from a study of graft-versus-host responses after intestinal transplantation. Study-wide background: Recipients uniformly received anti-thymocyte globulin induction, followed by tacrolimus and steroids for roughly three years.

Comment on this clone: Its antigen is undetermined.

The study, taken as a whole, reports: GvH clonotypes were identified within recipient marrow, with a subset emerging first in ileum or blood. Declining HvG levels early post-transplant were linked to peak circulating GvH clone levels.

Assay: immunoSEQ multiplex PCR; the TCRdb copy retains only in-frame clones and omits some. The table lists under 20,000 clones, approximately 86% of them singletons. Germline assignment: CDR1 LGHNA and CDR2 YNFKEQ. The CDR3 runs to 15 residues. V was clipped by 1 base and J by 2 bases, with 9 bases between them. This sample comprised bone marrow, obtained around 120 days after transplant. The V and J genes are TRBV4-2 and TRBJ2-1; maybe TRBD2 (7 bases). The receptor was derived from a human patient who received an intestinal transplant, so some T cells may come from the graft donor. The CDR3 protein is CASSQGGGPYNEQFF. For the CDR3, the DNA is TGTGCCAGCAGCCAAGGGGGGGGCCCCTACAATGAGCAGTTCTTC.